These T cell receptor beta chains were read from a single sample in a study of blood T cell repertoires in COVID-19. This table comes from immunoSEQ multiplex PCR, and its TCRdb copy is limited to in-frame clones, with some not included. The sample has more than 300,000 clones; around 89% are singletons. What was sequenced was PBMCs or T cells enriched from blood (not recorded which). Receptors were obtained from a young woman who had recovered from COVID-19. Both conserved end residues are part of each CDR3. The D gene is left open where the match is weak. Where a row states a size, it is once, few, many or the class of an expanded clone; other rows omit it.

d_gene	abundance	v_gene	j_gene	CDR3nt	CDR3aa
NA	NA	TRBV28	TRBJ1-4	TGTGCCAGCAGTTTAGCGGCTGAAAAACTGTTTTTT	CASSLAAEKLFF
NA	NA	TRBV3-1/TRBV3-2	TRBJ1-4	TGTGCCAGCAGCCCTTGGGAGGGAAGTGAAAAACTGTTTTTT	CASSPWEGSEKLFF
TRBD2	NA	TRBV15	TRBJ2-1	TGTGCCACCAGCATTCCTCACGAGAGCGGGGGGCGGAATGAGCAGTTCTTC	CATSIPHESGGRNEQFF
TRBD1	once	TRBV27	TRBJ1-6	TGTGCCAGCAGTTTATCCCCCCAGGGGGCAAATTCACCCCTCCACTTT	CASSLSPQGANSPLHF
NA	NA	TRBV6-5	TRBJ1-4	TGTGCCAGCAGGGGGGGAGTAGGCGAAAAACTGTTTTTT	CASRGGVGEKLFF
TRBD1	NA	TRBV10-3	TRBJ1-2	TGTGCCATCAGTGAGTCTCAGGGGGCAGGTGGCTACACCTTC	CAISESQGAGGYTF
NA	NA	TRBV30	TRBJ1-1	TGTGCCTGGATGCAGGGGAGAACTGAAGCTTTCTTT	CAWMQGRTEAFF
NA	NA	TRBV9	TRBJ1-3	TGTGCCAGCAGCGTAGCGAGCTCTGGAAACACCATATATTTT	CASSVASSGNTIYF
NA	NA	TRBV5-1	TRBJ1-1	TGCGCCAGCAGCTTGGCCCTGGGGCTGGGCACTGAAGCTTTCTTT	CASSLALGLGTEAFF
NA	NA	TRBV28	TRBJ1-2	TGTGCCAGCAGTTCCGGGACAATCGGCTACACCTTC	CASSSGTIGYTF
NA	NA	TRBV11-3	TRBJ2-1	TGTGCCAGCAGCCGTCAGTACAATGAGCAGTTCTTC	CASSRQYNEQFF
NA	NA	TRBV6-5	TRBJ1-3	TGTGCCAGCAGTTACGGGACACCTGGAAACACCATATATTTT	CASSYGTPGNTIYF
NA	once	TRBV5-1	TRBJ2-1	TGCGCCAGCAGTTCCCAAGGAGGGAATTTCAACAATGAGCAGTTCTTC	CASSSQGGNFNNEQFF
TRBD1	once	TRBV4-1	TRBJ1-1	TGCGCCAGCAGCCAAGATGGCGCAGGGGGAAACACTGAAGCTTTCTTT	CASSQDGAGGNTEAFF
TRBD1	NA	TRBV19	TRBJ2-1	TGTGCCAGTAGTATAGATGCCGGGACAGGGGGCCATGAGCAGTTCTTC	CASSIDAGTGGHEQFF
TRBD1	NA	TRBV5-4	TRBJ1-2	TGTGCCAGCAGCGCACAGGGGCCCGGCTACACCTTC	CASSAQGPGYTF
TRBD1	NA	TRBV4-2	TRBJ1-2	TGTGCCAGCAGGCACAGGGGCCTGAACTATGGCTACACCTTC	CASRHRGLNYGYTF
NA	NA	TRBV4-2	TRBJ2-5	TGTGCCAGCAGCCAACGAGAGCAAGAGACCCAGTACTTC	CASSQREQETQYF
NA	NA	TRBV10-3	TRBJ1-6	TGTGCCACCGCGTACGGGAATTCACCCCTCCACTTT	CATAYGNSPLHF
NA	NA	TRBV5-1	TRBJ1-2	TGCGCCAGCAGCTTGTTTCTGGGGGCTGACTATGGCTACACCTTC	CASSLFLGADYGYTF
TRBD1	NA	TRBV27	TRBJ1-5	TGTGCCAGCAGACTCCGACAGGGAAGCAATCAGCCCCAGCATTTT	CASRLRQGSNQPQHF
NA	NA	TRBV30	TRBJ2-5	TGTGCCTGGAGTCTGCGGAGGGTCCAAGAGACCCAGTACTTC	CAWSLRRVQETQYF
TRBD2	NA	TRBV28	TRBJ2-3	TGTGCCAGCCGAGGGGCTAGCGGGGGGTTCGTCACAGATACGCAGTATTTT	CASRGASGGFVTDTQYF
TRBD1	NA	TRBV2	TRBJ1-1	TGTGCCAGCAGTCCCTATGACAGGGGCACTGAAGCTTTCTTT	CASSPYDRGTEAFF
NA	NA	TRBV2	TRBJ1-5	TGTGCCAGCAGTATACTCCAGGGCAATCAGCCCCAGCATTTT	CASSILQGNQPQHF
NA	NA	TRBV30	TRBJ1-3	TGTGCCTGGAGTCCAGGGTCAATCTCTGGAAACACCATATATTTT	CAWSPGSISGNTIYF
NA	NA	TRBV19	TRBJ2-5	TGTGCCAGTAGTATTTACGGGATTGGGGAGACCCAGTACTTC	CASSIYGIGETQYF
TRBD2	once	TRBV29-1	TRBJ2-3	TGCAGCGCCAGCGGGGATAGCACAGATACGCAGTATTTT	CSASGDSTDTQYF
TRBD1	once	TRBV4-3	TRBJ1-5	TGCGCCAGCAGCCAAGATGGGACAGGAGGGACTCAGCCCCAGCATTTT	CASSQDGTGGTQPQHF
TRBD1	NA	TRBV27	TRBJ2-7	TGTGCCAGCAGTTTGCGCAGGGGGCCTTACGAGCAGTACTTC	CASSLRRGPYEQYF
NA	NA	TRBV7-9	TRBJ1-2	TGTGCCAGCAGCTCGACAGTCAATGGCTACACCTTC	CASSSTVNGYTF
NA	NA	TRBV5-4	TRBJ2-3	TGTGCCAGCAGCCACCCTGGTACAGCCCACACAGATACGCAGTATTTT	CASSHPGTAHTDTQYF
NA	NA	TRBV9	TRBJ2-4	TGTGCCAGCAGCGTAGAACAGGGTAACATTCAGTACTTC	CASSVEQGNIQYF
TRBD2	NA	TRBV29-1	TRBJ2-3	TGCAGCGTTCGGGACCCGGGAGGGGCAGATACGCAGTATTTT	CSVRDPGGADTQYF
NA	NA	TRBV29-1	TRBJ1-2	TGCAGCGTTGATTCTACCGTTAGCTATGGCTACACCTTC	CSVDSTVSYGYTF
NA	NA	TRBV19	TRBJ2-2	TGTGCCAGTAGTACAAATGACAGGGGAGGGACCGGGGAGCTGTTTTTT	CASSTNDRGGTGELFF
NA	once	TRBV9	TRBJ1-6	TGTGCCAGCAGCCTCGGACATGATAATTCACCCCTCCACTTT	CASSLGHDNSPLHF
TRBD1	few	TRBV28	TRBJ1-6	TGTGCCAGCAGTCCTACGGGACAGGGAACTCTCGCGCGTAATTCACCCCTCCACTTT	CASSPTGQGTLARNSPLHF
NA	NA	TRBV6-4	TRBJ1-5	TGTGCCAGCAGTGAGGGCAGCAATCAGCCCCAGCATTTT	CASSEGSNQPQHF
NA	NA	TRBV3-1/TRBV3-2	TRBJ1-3	TGTGCCAGCAGGGAAAGGGGATCGGCTGGAAACACCATATATTTT	CASRERGSAGNTIYF
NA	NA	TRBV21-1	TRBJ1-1	TGTGCCAGCATTCTCAGGGACACCTACACTGAAGCTTTCTTT	CASILRDTYTEAFF
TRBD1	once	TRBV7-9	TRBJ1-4	TGTGCCAGCAGCACCCGACAGGGCATTAATGAAAAACTGTTTTTT	CASSTRQGINEKLFF
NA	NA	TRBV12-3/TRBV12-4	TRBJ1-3	TGTGCCAGCAGTTGGGACATTAGTGACACCATATATTTT	CASSWDISDTIYF
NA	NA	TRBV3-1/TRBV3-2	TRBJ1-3	TGTGCCAGCAGCGCCCGACAGTACGGAAACACCATATATTTT	CASSARQYGNTIYF
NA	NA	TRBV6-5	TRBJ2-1	TGTGCCAGCATTTTCGGGGGGCCCTACAATGAGCAGTTCTTC	CASIFGGPYNEQFF
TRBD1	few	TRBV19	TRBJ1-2	TGTGCCAGTAGTAGAGGGACAGCTCGAAACTATGGCTACACCTTC	CASSRGTARNYGYTF
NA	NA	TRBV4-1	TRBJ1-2	TGCGCCAGCAGCCAAGTAGGACAGATGAACTATGGCTACACCTTC	CASSQVGQMNYGYTF
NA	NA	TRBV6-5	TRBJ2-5	TGTGCCAGCAGTTACGACAGACACCAAGAGACCCAGTACTTC	CASSYDRHQETQYF